This entry describes one T cell receptor (beta chain). Its cognate antigen is unknown. Trimming removed 5 bases from V and 2 bases from J, with 16 bases in between. This CDR3 has 15 amino acids. The germline V gene encodes CDR1 SGHNT and CDR2 YENEEA. This sample is drawn from a study of CD8 T cells in ankylosing spondylitis. Study results and caveats: There was reportedly significant enrichment of clones that were disease-linked in matched ankylosing spondylitis synovial fluid.

One entry per CDR3 protein results from TCRdb running MiXCR on the 5' RACE reads. In the table there are about 170,000 distinct CDR3 sequences, about 16% of which are singletons. The sequenced sample consisted of blood, either unsorted or a sorted T cell fraction (not recorded which). This sequence joins TRBV11-3 and TRBJ2-7; D is uncertain. This TCR was recovered from a male donor with ankylosing spondylitis or in good health (not recorded which). CDR3 sequence reads: CASSLLPSVPYEQYF. The CDR3 DNA is TGTGCCAGCAGCCTACTCCCCTCCGTACCCTACGAGCAGTACTTC.